These 6 T cell receptor beta chains were all obtained from the same sample, sequenced in a study of cytomegalovirus exposure and HLA in healthy donors. Both 60 Vbeta primers and 13 Jbeta primers went into the PCR. Generated by immunoSEQ multiplex PCR, the TCRdb table keeps only in-frame clones and is missing some. Among roughly 18,000 clones listed, about 75% were seen once. Sequencing used PBMCs. Every receptor here comes from a man aged 18 to 30 in good health and CMV-seronegative.

The chain links TRBV29-1 to TRBJ1-1; D not certain. V was shortened by 4 bases and J by 0 bases, with 15 bases between the two germline ends. The germline V gene encodes CDR1 SQVTM and CDR2 ANQGSEA. The CDR3 totals 15 residues. The CDR3 here is CSVALRLVVNTEAFF. The DNA for the CDR3 is TGCAGCGTTGCTTTGAGGTTGGTTGTGAACACTGAAGCTTTCTTT.

This clone appeared a single time. This sequence joins TRBV30 and TRBJ1-6, with TRBD1 matching 7 bases. CDR1 GTSNPN and CDR2 SVGIG come from the germline V gene (reference sequence). V lost 8 bases, J lost 6 bases, and 7 bases stayed unmatched. The CDR3 has 13 residues. The CDR3 protein is CAGTQGRNSPLHF. CDR3 coding DNA: TGTGCCGGGACACAGGGGCGTAATTCACCCCTCCACTTT.

V and J are TRBV5-4 and TRBJ2-5; D gene ambiguous. CDR3 size: 13 residues. Trimming left V 0 bases short and J 4 bases short, with 7 bases between. In germline, CDR1 is SGHNT, CDR2 YYREEE (reference sequence). The chain's CDR3 is CASSLEPRETQYF. CDR3 DNA: TGTGCCAGCAGCTTGGAGCCCCGAGAGACCCAGTACTTC.

The chain carries TRBV7-9 and TRBJ1-1; TRBD1 matches at 8 bases. This CDR3 is 15 amino acids long. V trimming: 1 base; J trimming: 5 bases; junction bases outside the gene matches: 6. Germline V gene lookup returns CDR1 SEHNR and CDR2 FQNEAQ (reference sequence). The CDR3 DNA follows: TGTGCCAGCAGCTTAGTTACAGGGGGAGGAACTGAAGCTTTCTTT. The encoded protein is CASSLVTGGGTEAFF.

Only a few counts were recorded for this clone. CDR3 loop: CASSYRLAGSTDTQYF. CDR3 in DNA: TGCGCCAGCAGTTACCGACTAGCGGGAAGCACAGATACGCAGTATTTT. The rearrangement links TRBV4-1 to TRBJ2-3, with 11 bases identical to TRBD2. Germline assignment: CDR1 MGHRA and CDR2 YSYEKL. The CDR3 has 16 residues. V lost 6 bases and J lost 0; bases outside the gene matches: 5.

The chain couples TRBV29-1 to TRBJ2-1, with TRBD1 matching 7 bases. Germline loops: CDR1 SQVTM, CDR2 ANQGSEA. This CDR3 region has 14 residues. The V and J ends lost 7 bases and 6 bases, in that order; junction bases with no gene match: 12. CDR3 amino acids: CSAPGTAGFNEQFF. The CDR3 DNA sequence: TGCAGCGCGCCCGGGACAGCAGGATTCAATGAGCAGTTCTTC.